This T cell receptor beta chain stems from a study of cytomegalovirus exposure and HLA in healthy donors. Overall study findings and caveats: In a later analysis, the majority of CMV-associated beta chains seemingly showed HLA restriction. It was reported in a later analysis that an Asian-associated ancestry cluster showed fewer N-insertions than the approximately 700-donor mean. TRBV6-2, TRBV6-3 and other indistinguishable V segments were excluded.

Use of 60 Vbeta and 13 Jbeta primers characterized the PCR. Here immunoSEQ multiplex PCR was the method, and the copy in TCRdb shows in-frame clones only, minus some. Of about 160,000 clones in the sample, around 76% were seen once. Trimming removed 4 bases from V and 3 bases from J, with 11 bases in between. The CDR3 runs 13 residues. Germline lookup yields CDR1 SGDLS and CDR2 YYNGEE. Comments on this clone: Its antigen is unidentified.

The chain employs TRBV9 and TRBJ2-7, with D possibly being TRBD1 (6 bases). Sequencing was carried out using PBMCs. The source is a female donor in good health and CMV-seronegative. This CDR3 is CASSPGHRYEQYF. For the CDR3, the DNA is TGTGCCAGCAGCCCGGGACACCGCTACGAGCAGTACTTC.